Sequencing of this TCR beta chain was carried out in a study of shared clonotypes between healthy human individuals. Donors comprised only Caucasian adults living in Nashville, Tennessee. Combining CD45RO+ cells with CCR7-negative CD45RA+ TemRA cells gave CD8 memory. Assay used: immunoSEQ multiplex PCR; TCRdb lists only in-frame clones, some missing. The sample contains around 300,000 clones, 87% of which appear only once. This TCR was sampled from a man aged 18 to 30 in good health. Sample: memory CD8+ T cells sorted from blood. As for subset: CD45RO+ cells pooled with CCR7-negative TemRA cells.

The CDR3 DNA reads TGTGCCAGCAGTACCGGGACAGGGTTTACCGGGGAGCTGTTTTTT. Its translation: CASSTGTGFTGELFF. V gene TRBV28 combines with J gene TRBJ2-2; 9 nucleotides align to TRBD1. CDR3 length: 15 amino acids. Unmatched junction bases numbered 6, after V lost 5 bases and J lost 5 bases. Germline CDR1 and CDR2: MDHEN and SYDVKM.